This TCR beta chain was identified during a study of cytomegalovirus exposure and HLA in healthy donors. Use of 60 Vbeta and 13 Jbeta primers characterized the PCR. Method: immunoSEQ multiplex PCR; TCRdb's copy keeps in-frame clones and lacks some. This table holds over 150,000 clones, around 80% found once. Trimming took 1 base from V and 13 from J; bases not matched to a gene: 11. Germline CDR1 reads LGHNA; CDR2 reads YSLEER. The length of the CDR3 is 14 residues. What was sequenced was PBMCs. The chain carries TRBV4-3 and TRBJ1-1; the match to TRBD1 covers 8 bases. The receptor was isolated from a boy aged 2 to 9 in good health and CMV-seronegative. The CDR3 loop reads CASSQVPGQGKDFF. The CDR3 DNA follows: TGCGCCAGCAGCCAAGTCCCCGGACAGGGTAAGGATTTCTTT.